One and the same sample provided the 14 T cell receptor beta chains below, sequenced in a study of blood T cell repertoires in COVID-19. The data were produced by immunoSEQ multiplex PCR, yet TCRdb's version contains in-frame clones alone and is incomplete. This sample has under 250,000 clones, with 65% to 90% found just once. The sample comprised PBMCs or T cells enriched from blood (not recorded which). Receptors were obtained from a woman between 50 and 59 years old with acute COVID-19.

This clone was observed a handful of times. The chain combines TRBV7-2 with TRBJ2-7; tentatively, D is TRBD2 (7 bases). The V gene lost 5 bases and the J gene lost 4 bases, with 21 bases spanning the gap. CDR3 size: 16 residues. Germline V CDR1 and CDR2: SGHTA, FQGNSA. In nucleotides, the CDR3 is TGTGCCAGCAGCCCCCCGGGGGCGGGGGTTGGGTACGAGCAGTACTTC. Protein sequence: CASSPPGAGVGYEQYF.

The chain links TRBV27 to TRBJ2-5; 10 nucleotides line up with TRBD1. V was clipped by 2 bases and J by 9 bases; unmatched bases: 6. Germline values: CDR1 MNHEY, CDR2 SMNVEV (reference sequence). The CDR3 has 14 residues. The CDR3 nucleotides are TGTGCCAGCAGTTTACGGACAGGGGGTAAATCCCAGTACTTC. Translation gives CASSLRTGGKSQYF.

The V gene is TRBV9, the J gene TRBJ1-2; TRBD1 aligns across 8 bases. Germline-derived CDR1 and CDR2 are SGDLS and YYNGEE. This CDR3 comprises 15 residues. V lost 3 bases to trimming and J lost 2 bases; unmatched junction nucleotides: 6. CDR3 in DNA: TGTGCCAGCAGCGAATGGACAGGGAGCAACTATGGCTACACCTTC. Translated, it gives CASSEWTGSNYGYTF.

The DNA of the CDR3 is TGCGCCAGCAGCCAAGAAATTTCCGGGACAGGGTGGGCCGAGCAGTACTTC. Its translation: CASSQEISGTGWAEQYF. The chain uses TRBV4-1 and TRBJ2-7, with TRBD1 identical over 9 bases. V gave up 0 bases and J gave up 6 bases; unmatched junction bases: 12. The CDR3 is made up of 17 amino acids. The germline V gene has CDR1 MGHRA and CDR2 YSYEKL.

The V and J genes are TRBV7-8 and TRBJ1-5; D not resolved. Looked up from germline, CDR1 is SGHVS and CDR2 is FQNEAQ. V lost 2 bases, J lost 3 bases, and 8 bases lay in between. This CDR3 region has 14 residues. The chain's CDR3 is CASSLSRDNQPQHF. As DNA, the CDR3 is TGTGCCAGCAGCTTATCCCGGGACAATCAGCCCCAGCATTTT.

The CDR3 sequence: CASSFGPTGKDEKLFF. CDR3 coding DNA: TGCGCCAGCAGCTTTGGTCCCACGGGAAAAGATGAAAAACTGTTTTTT. The rearrangement joins TRBV5-1 to TRBJ1-4, with unresolved D. The V end lost 2 bases, the J end lost 6 bases, and 17 bases lay between the germline ends. Germline CDR1 reads SGHRS; CDR2 reads YFSETQ. CDR3 length: 16 amino acids.

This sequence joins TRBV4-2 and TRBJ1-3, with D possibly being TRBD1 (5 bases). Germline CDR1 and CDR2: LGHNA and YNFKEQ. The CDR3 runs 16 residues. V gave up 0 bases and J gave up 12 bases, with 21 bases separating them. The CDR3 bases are TGTGCCAGCAGCCAAGATCGTGGAGGGGCGACCGCATTCATATATTTT. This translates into CASSQDRGGATAFIYF.

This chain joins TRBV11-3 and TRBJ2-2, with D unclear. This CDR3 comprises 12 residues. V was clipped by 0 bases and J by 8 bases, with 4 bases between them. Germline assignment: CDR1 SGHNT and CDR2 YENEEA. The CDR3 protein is CASSLESGELFF. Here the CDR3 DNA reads TGTGCCAGCAGCTTAGAATCAGGGGAGCTGTTTTTT.

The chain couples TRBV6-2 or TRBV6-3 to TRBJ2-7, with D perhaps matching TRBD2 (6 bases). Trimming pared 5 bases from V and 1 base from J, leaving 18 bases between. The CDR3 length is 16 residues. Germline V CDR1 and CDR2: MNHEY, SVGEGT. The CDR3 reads CASSDLRRGLSYEQYF. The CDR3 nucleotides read TGTGCCAGCAGTGATCTCAGGCGGGGCCTATCCTACGAGCAGTACTTC.

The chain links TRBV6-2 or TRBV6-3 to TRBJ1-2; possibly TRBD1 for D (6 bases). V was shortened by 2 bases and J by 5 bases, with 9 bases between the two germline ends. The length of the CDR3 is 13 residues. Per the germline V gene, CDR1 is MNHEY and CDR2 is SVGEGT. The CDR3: CASSYLGQYGYTF. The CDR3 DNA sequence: TGTGCCAGCAGTTACCTAGGACAGTATGGCTACACCTTC.

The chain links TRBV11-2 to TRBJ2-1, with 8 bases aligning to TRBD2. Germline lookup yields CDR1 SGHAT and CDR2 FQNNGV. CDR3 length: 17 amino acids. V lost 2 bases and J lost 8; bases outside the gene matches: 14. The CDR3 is CASSLTPNGGVSHEQFF. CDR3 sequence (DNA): TGTGCCAGCAGCTTAACCCCCAACGGGGGGGTCAGTCATGAGCAGTTCTTC.

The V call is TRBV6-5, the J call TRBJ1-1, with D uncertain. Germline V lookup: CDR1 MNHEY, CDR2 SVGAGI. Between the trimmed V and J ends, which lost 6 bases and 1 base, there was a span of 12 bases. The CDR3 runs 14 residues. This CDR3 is CASRKLTGNTEAFF. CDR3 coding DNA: TGTGCCAGCAGGAAGTTAACTGGGAACACTGAAGCTTTCTTT.

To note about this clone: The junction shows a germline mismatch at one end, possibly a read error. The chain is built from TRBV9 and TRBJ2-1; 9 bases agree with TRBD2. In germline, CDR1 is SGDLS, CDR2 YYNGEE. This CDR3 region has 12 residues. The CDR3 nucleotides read TGTGCCAGCAGCGTGGCGGGAGGGCCGTCGATCTTC. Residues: CASSVAGGPSIF.

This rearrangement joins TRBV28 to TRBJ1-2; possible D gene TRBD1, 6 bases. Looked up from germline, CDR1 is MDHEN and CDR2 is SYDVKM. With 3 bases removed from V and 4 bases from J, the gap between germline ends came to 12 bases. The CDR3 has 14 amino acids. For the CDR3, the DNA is TGTGCCAGCAGTTTGGTACAGGGAGTCTATGGCTACACCTTC. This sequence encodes CASSLVQGVYGYTF.